One TCR beta chain is described in this entry. As yet, its antigen is unknown. The CDR3 sequence is 14 residues long. Per the germline V gene, CDR1 is ENHRY and CDR2 is SYGVKD. V was pared by 0 bases and J by 6 bases, with 2 bases of the junction left unmatched. The data belong to a study of T cell repertoires in cytomegalovirus infection. Study-wide results and caveats: Summed frequency of shared TCR beta families picked out CMV carriers who also had the relevant HLA.

Using its own MiXCR run on the reads, TCRdb lists one record per CDR3 protein. The table records roughly 310,000 distinct CDR3 sequences, roughly 15% of them present only once. Sequenced material: PBMCs. The rearrangement links TRBV10-3 to TRBJ1-5, with 7 bases fitting TRBD1. This TCR came from a human donor in good health (CMV status not recorded). Some clones in this sample may be carry-over from other donors' samples. DNA of the CDR3: TGTGCCATCAGTGAGTCGGCAGGGGGTCAGCCCCAGCATTTT. Translation: CAISESAGGQPQHF.